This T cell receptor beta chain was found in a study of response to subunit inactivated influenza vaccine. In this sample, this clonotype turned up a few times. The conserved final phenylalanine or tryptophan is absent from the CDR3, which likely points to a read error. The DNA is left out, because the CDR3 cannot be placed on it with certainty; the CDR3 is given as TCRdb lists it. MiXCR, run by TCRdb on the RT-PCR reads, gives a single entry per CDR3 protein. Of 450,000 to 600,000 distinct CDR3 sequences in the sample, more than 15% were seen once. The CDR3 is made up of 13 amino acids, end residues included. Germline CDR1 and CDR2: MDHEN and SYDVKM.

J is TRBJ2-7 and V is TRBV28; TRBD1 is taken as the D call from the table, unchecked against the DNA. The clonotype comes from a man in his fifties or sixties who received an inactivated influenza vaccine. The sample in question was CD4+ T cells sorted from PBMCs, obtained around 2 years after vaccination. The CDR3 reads CASSSSDRDNTSS.